This record covers a single TCR beta chain. Its antigen is not identified. The entry originates in a study of shared clonotypes between healthy human individuals. Broader study findings: Sequencing depth was expected to affect clonotype sharing among donors.

This was a deep-level run. In the authors' methods: Because ImmunoSEQ provided only junction sequences with no quality scores, the filtering differed. This table comes from immunoSEQ multiplex PCR, and its TCRdb copy is limited to in-frame clones, with some not included. V, J and clone size are taken as reported in that table, and D and trimming were inferred from the DNA itself. The sample holds roughly 2,000,000 clones, just under 95% seen once. In the naive CD8 group, cells lacked CD45RO and were positively selected for CCR7, so terminally differentiated effector memory CD45RA+ cells were left out. Trimming left V 3 bases short and J 4 bases short, with 16 bases between. In germline, CDR1 is ENHRY, CDR2 SYGVKD. The CDR3 has 15 amino acids.

The genes are TRBV10-3 and TRBJ2-7, with D perhaps TRBD1 or TRBD2 (5 bases each). This TCR was sampled from a man aged 18 to 29 in good health. Some clones in this sample may be carry-over from other donors' samples. The sequenced sample was naive CD8+ T cells from PBMCs. Here the CDR3 reads CAISDSTGTPYEQYF. CDR3 nucleotides: TGTGCCATCAGTGACTCAACCGGGACCCCGTACGAGCAGTACTTC.